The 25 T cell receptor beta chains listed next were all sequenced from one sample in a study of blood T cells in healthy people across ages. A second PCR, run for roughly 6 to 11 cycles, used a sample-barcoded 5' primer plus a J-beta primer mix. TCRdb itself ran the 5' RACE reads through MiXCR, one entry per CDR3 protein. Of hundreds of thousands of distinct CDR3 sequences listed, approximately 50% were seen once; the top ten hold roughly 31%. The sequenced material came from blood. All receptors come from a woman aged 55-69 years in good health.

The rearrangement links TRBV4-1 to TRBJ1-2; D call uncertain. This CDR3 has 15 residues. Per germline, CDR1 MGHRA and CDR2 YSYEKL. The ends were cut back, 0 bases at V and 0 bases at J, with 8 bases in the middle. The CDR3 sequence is CASSQDASSNYGYTF. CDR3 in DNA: TGCGCCAGCAGCCAAGATGCCAGTTCTAACTATGGCTACACCTTC.

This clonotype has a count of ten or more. The CDR3 region is CSARSQVGSRREQYF. CDR3 nucleotide sequence: TGCAGTGCTAGATCCCAAGTGGGCAGTCGTCGGGAGCAGTACTTC. The chain carries TRBV20-1 and TRBJ2-7, with D uncertain. The germline gives CDR1 DFQATT, CDR2 SNEGSKA (reference sequence). Trimming stripped 2 bases from V and 7 bases from J, with 21 bases between. The CDR3 is made up of 15 amino acids.

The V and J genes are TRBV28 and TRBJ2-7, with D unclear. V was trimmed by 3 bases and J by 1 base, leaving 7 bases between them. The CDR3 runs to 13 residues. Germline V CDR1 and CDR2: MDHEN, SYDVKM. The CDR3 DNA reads TGTGCCAGCAGTTTGTACAGATCCTACGAGCAGTACTTC. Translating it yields CASSLYRSYEQYF.

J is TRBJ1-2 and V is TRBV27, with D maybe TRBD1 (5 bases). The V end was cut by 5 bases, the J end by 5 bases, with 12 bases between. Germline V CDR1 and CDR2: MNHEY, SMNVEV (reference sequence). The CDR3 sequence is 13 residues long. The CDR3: CASSMGPLYGYTF. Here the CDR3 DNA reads TGTGCCAGCAGTATGGGACCCTTGTATGGCTACACCTTC.

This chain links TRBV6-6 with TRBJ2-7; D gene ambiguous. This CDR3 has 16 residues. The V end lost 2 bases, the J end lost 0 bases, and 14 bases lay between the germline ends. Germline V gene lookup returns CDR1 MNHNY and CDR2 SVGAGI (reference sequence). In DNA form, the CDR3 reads TGTGCCAGCAGTTACCGAATAGGACGGAGCTCCTACGAGCAGTACTTC. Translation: CASSYRIGRSSYEQYF.

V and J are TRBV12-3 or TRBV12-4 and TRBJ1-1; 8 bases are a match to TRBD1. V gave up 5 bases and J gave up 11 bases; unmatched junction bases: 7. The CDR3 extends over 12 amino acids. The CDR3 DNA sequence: TGTGCCAGCAGTGTAGGACAGGGAATTGCTTTCTTT. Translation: CASSVGQGIAFF.

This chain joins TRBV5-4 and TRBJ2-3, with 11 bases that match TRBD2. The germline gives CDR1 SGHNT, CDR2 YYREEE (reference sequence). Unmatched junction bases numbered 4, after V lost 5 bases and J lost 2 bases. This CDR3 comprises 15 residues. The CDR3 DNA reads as TGTGCCAGCAGTACGACTAGCGGGACCACAGATACGCAGTATTTT. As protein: CASSTTSGTTDTQYF.

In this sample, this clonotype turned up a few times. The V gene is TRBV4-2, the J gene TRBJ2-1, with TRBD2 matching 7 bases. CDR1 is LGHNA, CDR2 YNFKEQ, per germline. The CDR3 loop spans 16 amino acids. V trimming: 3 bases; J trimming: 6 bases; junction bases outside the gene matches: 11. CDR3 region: CASSHQAGRPGNEQFF. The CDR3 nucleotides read TGTGCCAGCAGCCACCAAGCGGGACGGCCAGGCAATGAGCAGTTCTTC.

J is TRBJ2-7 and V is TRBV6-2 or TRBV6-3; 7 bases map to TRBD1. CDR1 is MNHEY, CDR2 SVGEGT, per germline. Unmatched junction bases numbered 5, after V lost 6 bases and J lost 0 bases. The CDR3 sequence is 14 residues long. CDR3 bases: TGTGCCAGCAGACGGGGACAGAACTCCTACGAGCAGTACTTC. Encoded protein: CASRRGQNSYEQYF.

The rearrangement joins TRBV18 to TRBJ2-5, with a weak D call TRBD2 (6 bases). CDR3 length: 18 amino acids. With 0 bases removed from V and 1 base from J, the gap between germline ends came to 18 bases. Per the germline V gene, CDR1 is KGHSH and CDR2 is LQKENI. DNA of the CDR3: TGTGCCAGCTCACCACCCGTACGGGAGCTTTGGGGCCAAGAGACCCAGTACTTC. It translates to CASSPPVRELWGQETQYF.

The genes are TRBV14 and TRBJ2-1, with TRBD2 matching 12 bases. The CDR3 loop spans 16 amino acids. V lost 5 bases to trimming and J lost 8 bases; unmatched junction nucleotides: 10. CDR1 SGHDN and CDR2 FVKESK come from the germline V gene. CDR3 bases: TGTGCCAGCAGCACCCGGACTAGCGGGGTGACCTATGAGCAGTTCTTC. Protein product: CASSTRTSGVTYEQFF.

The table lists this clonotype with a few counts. Here the CDR3 DNA reads TGTGCCAGCAGCTTAGGAGGAGTAATGCTAGAGCAGTTCTTC. Translation gives CASSLGGVMLEQFF. This chain connects TRBV7-2 to TRBJ2-1; D is ambiguous. The length of the CDR3 is 14 residues. The germline V gene has CDR1 SGHTA and CDR2 FQGNSA. Trimming removed 1 base at V and 10 bases at J, with 14 bases between.

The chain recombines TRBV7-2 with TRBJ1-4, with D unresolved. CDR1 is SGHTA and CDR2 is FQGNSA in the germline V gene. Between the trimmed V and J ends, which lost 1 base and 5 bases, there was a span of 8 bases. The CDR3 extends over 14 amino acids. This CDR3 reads CASSLGGMNEKLFF. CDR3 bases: TGTGCCAGCAGCTTAGGAGGGATGAATGAAAAACTGTTTTTT.

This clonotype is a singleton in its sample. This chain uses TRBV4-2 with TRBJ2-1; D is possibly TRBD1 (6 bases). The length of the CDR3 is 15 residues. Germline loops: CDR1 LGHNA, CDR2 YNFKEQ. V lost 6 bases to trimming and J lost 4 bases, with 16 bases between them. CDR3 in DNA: TGTGCCAGCAGACCGTCGACAGGAACTTACAATGAGCAGTTCTTC. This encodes CASRPSTGTYNEQFF.

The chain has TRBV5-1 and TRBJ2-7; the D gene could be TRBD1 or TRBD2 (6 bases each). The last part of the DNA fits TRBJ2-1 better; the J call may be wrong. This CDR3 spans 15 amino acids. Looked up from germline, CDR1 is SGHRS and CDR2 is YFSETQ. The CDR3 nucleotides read TGCGCCAGCAGGTTACTAGGGGGAGGCTACAATGAGCAGTTCTTC. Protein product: CASRLLGGGYNEQFF.

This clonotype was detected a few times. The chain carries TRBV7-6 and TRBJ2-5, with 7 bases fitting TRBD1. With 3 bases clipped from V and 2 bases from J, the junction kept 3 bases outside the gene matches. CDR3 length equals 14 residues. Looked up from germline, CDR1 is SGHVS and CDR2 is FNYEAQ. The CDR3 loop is CASSLDRPQETQYF. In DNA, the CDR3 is TGTGCCAGCAGCTTGGACAGGCCTCAAGAGACCCAGTACTTC.

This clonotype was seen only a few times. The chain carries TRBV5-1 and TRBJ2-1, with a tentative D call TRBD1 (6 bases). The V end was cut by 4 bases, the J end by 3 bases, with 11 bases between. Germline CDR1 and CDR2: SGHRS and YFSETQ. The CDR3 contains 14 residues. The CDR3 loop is CASSMGDNYNEQFF. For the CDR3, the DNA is TGCGCCAGCAGCATGGGGGACAACTACAATGAGCAGTTCTTC.

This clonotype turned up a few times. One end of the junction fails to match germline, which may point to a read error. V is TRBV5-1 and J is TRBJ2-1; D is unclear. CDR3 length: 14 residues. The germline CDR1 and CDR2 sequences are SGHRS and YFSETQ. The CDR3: CASRLESSYNEQFF. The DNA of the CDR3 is TGCGCCAGCAGATTGGAGAGCTCCTACAATGAGCAGTTCTTC.

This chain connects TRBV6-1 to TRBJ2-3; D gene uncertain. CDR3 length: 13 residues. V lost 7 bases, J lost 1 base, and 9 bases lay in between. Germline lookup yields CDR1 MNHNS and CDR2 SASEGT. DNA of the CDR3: TGTGCCAGCAAATGGCCGGGCACAGATACGCAGTATTTT. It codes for CASKWPGTDTQYF.

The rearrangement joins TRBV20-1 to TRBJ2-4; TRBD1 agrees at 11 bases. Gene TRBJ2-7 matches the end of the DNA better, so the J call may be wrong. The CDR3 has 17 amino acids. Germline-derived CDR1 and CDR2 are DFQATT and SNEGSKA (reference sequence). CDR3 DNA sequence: TGCAGTGCTAGAGATAGGGGTGTGGGACAGGGGGCCTACGAGCAGTACTTC. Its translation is CSARDRGVGQGAYEQYF.

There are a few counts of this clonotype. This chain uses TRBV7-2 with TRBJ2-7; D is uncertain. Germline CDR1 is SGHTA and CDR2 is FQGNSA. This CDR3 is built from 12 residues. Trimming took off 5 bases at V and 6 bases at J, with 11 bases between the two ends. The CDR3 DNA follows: TGTGCCAGCAGCGCAACATCAACCGAGCAGTACTTC. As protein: CASSATSTEQYF.

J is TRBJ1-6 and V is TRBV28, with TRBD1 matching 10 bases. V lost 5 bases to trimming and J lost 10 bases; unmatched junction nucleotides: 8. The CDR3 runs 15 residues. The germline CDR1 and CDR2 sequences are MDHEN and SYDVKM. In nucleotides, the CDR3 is TGTGCCAGCAGTGGGCTCGGGACAGGGGTCTCACCCCTCCACTTT. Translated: CASSGLGTGVSPLHF.

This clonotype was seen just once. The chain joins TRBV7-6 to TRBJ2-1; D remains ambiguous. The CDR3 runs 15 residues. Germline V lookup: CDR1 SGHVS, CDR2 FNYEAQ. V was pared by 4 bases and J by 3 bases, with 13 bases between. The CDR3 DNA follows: TGTGCCAGCAGCTCCAGGCCCCTAGACTACAATGAGCAGTTCTTC. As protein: CASSSRPLDYNEQFF.

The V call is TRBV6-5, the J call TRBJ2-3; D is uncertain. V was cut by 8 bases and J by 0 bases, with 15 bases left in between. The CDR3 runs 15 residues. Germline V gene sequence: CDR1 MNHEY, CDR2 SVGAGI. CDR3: CASHNPRASTDTQYF. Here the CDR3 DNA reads TGTGCCAGCCACAATCCAAGAGCTAGCACAGATACGCAGTATTTT.

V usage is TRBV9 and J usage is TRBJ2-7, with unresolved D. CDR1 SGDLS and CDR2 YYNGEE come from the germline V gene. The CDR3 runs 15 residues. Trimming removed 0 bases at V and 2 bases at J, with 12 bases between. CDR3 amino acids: CASSVDPLSTYEQYF. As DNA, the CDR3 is TGTGCCAGCAGCGTAGATCCCCTCAGTACCTACGAGCAGTACTTC. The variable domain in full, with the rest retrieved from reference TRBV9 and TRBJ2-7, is DSGVTQTPKHLITATGQRVTLRCSPRSGDLSVYWYQQSLDQGLQFLIQYYNGEERAKGNILERFSAQQFPDLHSELNLSSLELGDSALYFCASSVDPLSTYEQYFGPGTRLTVT.